Listed below are T cell receptor beta chains from one sample, sequenced in a study of shared clonotypes between healthy human individuals. Here immunoSEQ multiplex PCR was the method, and the copy in TCRdb shows in-frame clones only, minus some. The sample contains some 2,500,000 clones, under 95% of which appear only once. The sample taken for sequencing was naive CD4+ T cells from PBMCs. These receptors came from a young man in good health. Some clones in this sample may be carry-over from other donors' samples. Both conserved end residues are part of each CDR3. Fields, in order: D gene, J gene, clone size, V gene, CDR3 DNA, CDR3 protein. The D gene is left open where the match is weak. Clone size is stated in some rows and not others, as once, few, many or a class when expanded.

d_call: NA; j_call: TRBJ1-1; clone_size: NA; v_call: TRBV18; cdr3_nt: TGTGCCAGCTCACCACGGGACCGAGCGAACACTGAAGCTTTCTTT; cdr3_aa: CASSPRDRANTEAFF
d_call: TRBD2; j_call: TRBJ2-7; clone_size: NA; v_call: TRBV5-3; cdr3_nt: TGTGCCAGAAGCTTGGAAGAGGGCGGGAGGCCCCCTCGCGAGCAGTACTTC; cdr3_aa: CARSLEEGGRPPREQYF
d_call: NA; j_call: TRBJ2-7; clone_size: NA; v_call: TRBV4-1; cdr3_nt: TGCGCCAGCAGCCAAGACTGGACCCCGCAGTACTTC; cdr3_aa: CASSQDWTPQYF
d_call: NA; j_call: TRBJ1-1; clone_size: NA; v_call: TRBV5-1; cdr3_nt: TGCGCCAGCAGCTTGGTAGAGCTGAACACTGAAGCTTTCTTT; cdr3_aa: CASSLVELNTEAFF
d_call: TRBD2; j_call: TRBJ2-3; clone_size: NA; v_call: TRBV5-1; cdr3_nt: TGCGCCAGCAGTCCCGGGGGAGGGCGCACAGATACGCAGTATTTT; cdr3_aa: CASSPGGGRTDTQYF
d_call: TRBD2; j_call: TRBJ2-2; clone_size: NA; v_call: TRBV19; cdr3_nt: TGTGCCAGTAGTATAGTTGGGCTAGCGGGGAGAGGGACCGGGGAGCTGTTTTTT; cdr3_aa: CASSIVGLAGRGTGELFF
d_call: NA; j_call: TRBJ2-1; clone_size: once; v_call: TRBV9; cdr3_nt: TGTGCCAGCAGCGTACTACATGGCGATGAGCAGTTCTTC; cdr3_aa: CASSVLHGDEQFF
d_call: NA; j_call: TRBJ1-3; clone_size: NA; v_call: TRBV28; cdr3_nt: TGTGCCAGCAGTTTCGGCAGAAGGGCTGGAAACACCATATATTTT; cdr3_aa: CASSFGRRAGNTIYF
d_call: NA; j_call: TRBJ1-2; clone_size: NA; v_call: TRBV4-1; cdr3_nt: TGCGCCAGCAGCCAAAAACAGGCTAACTATGGCTACACCTTC; cdr3_aa: CASSQKQANYGYTF
d_call: NA; j_call: TRBJ1-5; clone_size: NA; v_call: TRBV21-1; cdr3_nt: TGTGCCAGCAGCAAACCGGGGCAGCCCCAGCATTTT; cdr3_aa: CASSKPGQPQHF
d_call: NA; j_call: TRBJ1-1; clone_size: NA; v_call: TRBV5-4; cdr3_nt: TGTGCCAGCAGCATGAGGGAGGCGAACACTGAAGCTTTCTTT; cdr3_aa: CASSMREANTEAFF
d_call: NA; j_call: TRBJ1-5; clone_size: NA; v_call: TRBV7-2; cdr3_nt: TGTGCCAGCAGCTTAACAGGAAGCAATCAGCCCCAGCATTTT; cdr3_aa: CASSLTGSNQPQHF
d_call: NA; j_call: TRBJ2-1; clone_size: NA; v_call: TRBV11-1; cdr3_nt: TGTGCCAGCAGCTCACAGGGCCATGAGCAGTTCTTC; cdr3_aa: CASSSQGHEQFF
d_call: TRBD1; j_call: TRBJ2-5; clone_size: NA; v_call: TRBV6-6; cdr3_nt: TGTGCCAGCACCCCAAGACAGGGCGAGGGGCCCCAGTACTTC; cdr3_aa: CASTPRQGEGPQYF
d_call: NA; j_call: TRBJ1-5; clone_size: NA; v_call: TRBV10-2; cdr3_nt: TGCGTCCGGGAGGGTCGGCGGACTTATAGCAATCAGCCCCAGCATTTT; cdr3_aa: CVREGRRTYSNQPQHF
d_call: TRBD1; j_call: TRBJ1-2; clone_size: NA; v_call: TRBV2; cdr3_nt: TGTGCCGGAACCGGGACAGGGGCATATGGCTACACCTTC; cdr3_aa: CAGTGTGAYGYTF
d_call: TRBD1; j_call: TRBJ2-1; clone_size: NA; v_call: TRBV5-8; cdr3_nt: TGTGCCAGCAGCTCACAGGGGAGTGATGAGCAGTTCTTC; cdr3_aa: CASSSQGSDEQFF
d_call: NA; j_call: TRBJ2-1; clone_size: NA; v_call: TRBV7-2; cdr3_nt: TGTGCCAGCAGCTTAGTAAGGGGGGCAACGAATGAGCAGTTCTTC; cdr3_aa: CASSLVRGATNEQFF
d_call: NA; j_call: TRBJ2-3; clone_size: NA; v_call: TRBV28; cdr3_nt: TGTGCCAGCAGGGACCGTAAAATAAGTGGCTTTACTAGCACAGATACGCAGTATTTT; cdr3_aa: CASRDRKISGFTSTDTQYF
d_call: NA; j_call: TRBJ1-5; clone_size: few; v_call: TRBV10-3; cdr3_nt: TGTGCCGCCGCGGAGGGCGGTCAGCCCCAGCATTTT; cdr3_aa: CAAAEGGQPQHF
d_call: TRBD1; j_call: TRBJ2-7; clone_size: NA; v_call: TRBV6-5; cdr3_nt: TGTGCCAGCAGCCCCGACAGGGGGCAGGAGCAGTACTTC; cdr3_aa: CASSPDRGQEQYF
d_call: TRBD2; j_call: TRBJ2-1; clone_size: NA; v_call: TRBV18; cdr3_nt: TGTGCCAGCTCACCCCTAGCGGGAGGGTTCTACAATGAGCAGTTCTTC; cdr3_aa: CASSPLAGGFYNEQFF
d_call: TRBD2; j_call: TRBJ2-7; clone_size: NA; v_call: TRBV10-3; cdr3_nt: TGTGCCATCAGTGCAAGAACTAGCGGGAGTTCCCTTTACGAGCAGTACTTC; cdr3_aa: CAISARTSGSSLYEQYF
d_call: NA; j_call: TRBJ2-7; clone_size: NA; v_call: TRBV9; cdr3_nt: TGTGCCAGCAGCGTAGCCCTAGCTACCTACGAGCAGTACTTC; cdr3_aa: CASSVALATYEQYF
d_call: NA; j_call: TRBJ2-7; clone_size: NA; v_call: TRBV6-1; cdr3_nt: TGTGCCAGCAGTGAAGGGACGTCGGGTTCCTACGAGCAGTACTTC; cdr3_aa: CASSEGTSGSYEQYF
d_call: TRBD2; j_call: TRBJ2-7; clone_size: NA; v_call: TRBV5-1; cdr3_nt: TGCGCCAGCAGCGAGGGAGGGGTTATCTCCTACGAGCAGTACTTC; cdr3_aa: CASSEGGVISYEQYF
d_call: NA; j_call: TRBJ2-1; clone_size: NA; v_call: TRBV4-3; cdr3_nt: TGCGCCAGCAGCCAGGACAAGGACAGTTACAATGAGCAGTTCTTC; cdr3_aa: CASSQDKDSYNEQFF
d_call: TRBD2; j_call: TRBJ2-1; clone_size: NA; v_call: TRBV6-1; cdr3_nt: TGTGCCAGCTGGGCTAGCGGGAGGGCCAACAATGAGCAGTTCTTC; cdr3_aa: CASWASGRANNEQFF
d_call: TRBD1; j_call: TRBJ2-1; clone_size: NA; v_call: TRBV6-1; cdr3_nt: TGTGCCAGCAGCGAACGGATGGACAGGCCTTACGATCCTGAGCAGTTCTTC; cdr3_aa: CASSERMDRPYDPEQFF
d_call: NA; j_call: TRBJ2-7; clone_size: NA; v_call: TRBV5-6; cdr3_nt: TGTGCCAGCAGCCGGCGAGCAGAGCAGTACTTC; cdr3_aa: CASSRRAEQYF
d_call: TRBD2; j_call: TRBJ2-7; clone_size: NA; v_call: TRBV4-2; cdr3_nt: TGTGCCAGCAGCCTAGCGGGAGTGAGCGAGCAGTACTTC; cdr3_aa: CASSLAGVSEQYF